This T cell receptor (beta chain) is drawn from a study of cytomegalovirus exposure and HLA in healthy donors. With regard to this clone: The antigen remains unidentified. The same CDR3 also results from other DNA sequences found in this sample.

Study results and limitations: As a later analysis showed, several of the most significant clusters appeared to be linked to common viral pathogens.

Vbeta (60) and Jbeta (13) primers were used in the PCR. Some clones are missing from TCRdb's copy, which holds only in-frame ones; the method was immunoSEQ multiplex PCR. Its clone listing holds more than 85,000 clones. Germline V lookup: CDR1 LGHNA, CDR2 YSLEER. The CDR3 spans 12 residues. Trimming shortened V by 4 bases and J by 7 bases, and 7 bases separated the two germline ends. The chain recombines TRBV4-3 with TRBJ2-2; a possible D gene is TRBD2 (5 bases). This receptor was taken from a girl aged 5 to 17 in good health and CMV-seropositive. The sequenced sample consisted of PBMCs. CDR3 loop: CASSPGYGELFF. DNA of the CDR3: TGCGCCAGCAGCCCGGGGTACGGGGAGCTGTTTTTT.